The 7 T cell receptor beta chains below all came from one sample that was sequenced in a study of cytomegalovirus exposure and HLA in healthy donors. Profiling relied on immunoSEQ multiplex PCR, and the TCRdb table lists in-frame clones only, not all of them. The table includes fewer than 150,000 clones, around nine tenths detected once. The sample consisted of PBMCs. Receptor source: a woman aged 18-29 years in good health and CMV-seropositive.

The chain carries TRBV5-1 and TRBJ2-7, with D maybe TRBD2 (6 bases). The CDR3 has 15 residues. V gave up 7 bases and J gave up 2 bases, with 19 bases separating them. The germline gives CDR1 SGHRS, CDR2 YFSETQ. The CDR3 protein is CASASFGGGPYEQYF. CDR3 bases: TGCGCCAGCGCGTCGTTTGGGGGAGGACCCTACGAGCAGTACTTC.

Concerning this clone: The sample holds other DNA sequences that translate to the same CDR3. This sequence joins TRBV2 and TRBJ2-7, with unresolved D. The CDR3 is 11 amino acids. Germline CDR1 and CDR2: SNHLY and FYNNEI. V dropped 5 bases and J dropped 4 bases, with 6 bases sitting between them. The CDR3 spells CASSPLYEQYF. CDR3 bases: TGTGCCAGCAGTCCTTTATACGAGCAGTACTTC.

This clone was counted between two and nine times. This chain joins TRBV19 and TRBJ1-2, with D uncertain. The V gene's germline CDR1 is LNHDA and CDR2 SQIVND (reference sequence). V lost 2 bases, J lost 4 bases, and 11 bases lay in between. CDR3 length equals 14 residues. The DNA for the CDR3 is TGTGCCAGTAGTATACGGGAGGGATCCTATGGCTACACCTTC. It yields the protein CASSIREGSYGYTF. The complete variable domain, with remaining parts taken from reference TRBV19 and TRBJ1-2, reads DGGITQSPKYLFRKEGQNVTLSCEQNLNHDAMYWYRQDPGQGLRLIYYSQIVNDFQKGDIAEGYSVSREKKESFPLTVTSAQKNPTAFYLCASSIREGSYGYTFGSGTRLTVV.

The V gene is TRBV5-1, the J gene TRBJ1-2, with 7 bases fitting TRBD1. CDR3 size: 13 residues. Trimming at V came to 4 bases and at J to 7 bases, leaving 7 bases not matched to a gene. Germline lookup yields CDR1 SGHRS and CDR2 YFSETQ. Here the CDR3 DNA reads TGCGCCAGCAGCCTACGACAGGGAGGTGGCTACACCTTC. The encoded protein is CASSLRQGGGYTF. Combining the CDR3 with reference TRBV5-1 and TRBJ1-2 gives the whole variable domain KAGVTQTPRYLIKTRGQQVTLSCSPISGHRSVSWYQQTPGQGLQFLFEYFSETQRNKGNFPGRFSGRQFSNSRSEMNVSTLELGDSALYLCASSLRQGGGYTFGSGTRLTVV.

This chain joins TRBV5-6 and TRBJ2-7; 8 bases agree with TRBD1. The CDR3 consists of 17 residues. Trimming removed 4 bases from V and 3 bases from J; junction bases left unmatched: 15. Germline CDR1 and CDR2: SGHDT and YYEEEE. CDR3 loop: CASSPADPGGAYYEQYF. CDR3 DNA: TGTGCCAGCAGCCCGGCTGACCCAGGGGGCGCGTACTACGAGCAGTACTTC.

The CDR3 DNA reads TGTGCCAGCAGCTTGGACAGCCTCTATGGCTACACCTTC. As protein: CASSLDSLYGYTF. The chain is built from TRBV5-4 and TRBJ1-2; unclear D gene. The CDR3 has 13 amino acids. The V end was cut by 0 bases, the J end by 4 bases, with 7 bases between. Germline V gene lookup returns CDR1 SGHNT and CDR2 YYREEE (reference sequence).

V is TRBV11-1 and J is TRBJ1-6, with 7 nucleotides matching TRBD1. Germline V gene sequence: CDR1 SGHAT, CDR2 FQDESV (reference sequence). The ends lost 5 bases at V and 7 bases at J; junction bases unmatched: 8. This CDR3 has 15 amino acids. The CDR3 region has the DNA TGTGCCAGCAGCGCCCGGGACAGCAGGAATTCACCCCTCCACTTT. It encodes CASSARDSRNSPLHF.